The 13 T cell receptor beta chains below come from one sample, sequenced in a study of blood T cell repertoires in COVID-19. The data were produced by immunoSEQ multiplex PCR, yet TCRdb's version contains in-frame clones alone and is incomplete. The sample consists of approximately 110,000 clones, 71% of them appearing once. The specimen sequenced was peripheral blood. All receptors come from a human donor with acute or convalescent COVID-19. The donor label of this sample is uncertain.

This chain uses TRBV19 with TRBJ1-2; 10 bases are a match to TRBD1. Per germline, CDR1 LNHDA and CDR2 SQIVND (reference sequence). This CDR3 has 15 amino acids. The ends lost 0 bases at V and 5 bases at J; junction bases unmatched: 3. The CDR3 spells CASSIDWDRGYGYTF. The CDR3 coding sequence is TGTGCCAGTAGTATAGATTGGGACAGGGGATATGGCTACACCTTC.

This chain joins TRBV30 and TRBJ1-5, with TRBD1 as a possible D gene (5 bases). Germline V gene data show CDR1 as GTSNPN and CDR2 as SVGIG (reference sequence). This CDR3 is 12 amino acids long. Trimming took off 2 bases at V and 11 bases at J, with 13 bases between the two ends. The CDR3 DNA sequence: TGTGCCTGGAGTAGTTCAGGGATGGCCCAGCATTTT. It codes for CAWSSSGMAQHF.

In its sample, this clone was seen a few times. V and J are TRBV2 and TRBJ1-6; no reliable D call. Trimming took 6 bases from V and 0 from J, leaving 9 bases between them. This CDR3 is built from 15 residues. Germline V gene sequence: CDR1 SNHLY, CDR2 FYNNEI. The CDR3 loop reads CASRHESSYNSPLHF. The CDR3 DNA reads TGTGCCAGCAGGCATGAGAGCTCCTATAATTCACCCCTCCACTTT.

The chain combines TRBV19 with TRBJ1-3; D not certain. CDR1 is LNHDA and CDR2 is SQIVND in the germline V gene (reference sequence). The CDR3 spans 15 residues. V gave up 3 bases and J gave up 2 bases, with 11 bases separating them. CDR3 bases: TGTGCCAGTAGTATTCGGGGTGGTACTGGAAACACCATATATTTT. This sequence encodes CASSIRGGTGNTIYF.

The V and J genes are TRBV4-1 and TRBJ1-2; unclear D gene. CDR1 and CDR2 (germline): MGHRA, YSYEKL. There are 17 residues in the CDR3. V lost 0 bases and J lost 2, with 16 bases in between. Written as DNA, the CDR3 is TGCGCCAGCAGCCAAGAATTGCGCTCGTACCTGAACTATGGCTACACCTTC. This codes for CASSQELRSYLNYGYTF.

This clone was detected only once. The chain recombines TRBV30 with TRBJ1-6; 10 positions match TRBD1. CDR1 GTSNPN and CDR2 SVGIG come from the germline V gene (reference sequence). This CDR3 spans 13 amino acids. The trim removed 4 bases at V and 7 bases at J, leaving 1 base unmatched. In DNA form, the CDR3 reads TGTGCCTGGATGGGACAGGGGAATTCACCCCTCCACTTT. It specifies CAWMGQGNSPLHF. Drawing the rest from reference TRBV30 and TRBJ1-6, the complete variable domain is SQTIHQWPATLVQPVGSPLSLECTVEGTSNPNLYWYRQAAGRGLQLLFYSVGIGQISSEVPQNLSASRPQDRQFILSSKKLLLSDSGFYLCAWMGQGNSPLHFGNGTRLTVT.

The chain uses TRBV7-6 and TRBJ2-1, with TRBD2 matching over 9 bases. Germline V CDR1 and CDR2: SGHVS, FNYEAQ. Losses at the gene ends were 0 bases for V and 6 bases for J; bases not matched to a gene: 3. The CDR3 length is 15 residues. The CDR3 protein is CASSLAGGGGNEQFF. The CDR3, as DNA: TGTGCCAGCAGCTTAGCTGGCGGGGGGGGCAATGAGCAGTTCTTC.

This clone was found a few times. The chain recombines TRBV5-4 with TRBJ2-5; perhaps TRBD1 as D (5 bases). Trimming stripped 3 bases from V and 0 bases from J, with 12 bases between. Germline V gene lookup returns CDR1 SGHNT and CDR2 YYREEE (reference sequence). The CDR3 consists of 15 residues. The CDR3 region is CASSSRRGNQETQYF. The CDR3 region has the DNA TGTGCCAGCAGCTCGCGTAGGGGAAACCAAGAGACCCAGTACTTC. The complete variable domain, with remaining parts taken from reference TRBV5-4 and TRBJ2-5, reads ETGVTQSPTHLIKTRGQQVTLRCSSQSGHNTVSWYQQALGQGPQFIFQYYREEENGRGNFPPRFSGLQFPNYSSELNVNALELDDSALYLCASSSRRGNQETQYFGPGTRLLVL.

J is TRBJ2-4 and V is TRBV6-5, with 10 bases lining up with TRBD1. With 6 bases clipped from V and 6 bases from J, the junction kept 2 bases outside the gene matches. This CDR3 spans 13 amino acids. Germline values: CDR1 MNHEY, CDR2 SVGAGI. CDR3 bases: TGTGCCAGCAGAAGGACAGGGGGAAACATTCAGTACTTC. It specifies CASRRTGGNIQYF.

The V and J genes are TRBV7-3 and TRBJ1-4, with a weak D call TRBD1 (5 bases). Germline V lookup: CDR1 SGHTA, CDR2 FQGTGA. There are 15 residues in the CDR3. Trimming removed 0 bases at V and 8 bases at J, with 13 bases between. As DNA, the CDR3 is TGTGCCAGCAGCTTAACGGGCGGGGCAGGGGAAAAACTGTTTTTT. Protein: CASSLTGGAGEKLFF.

The CDR3 DNA follows: TGTGCCAGTAGTAGGCCCACAGGGGCCGGAGAAAAACTGTTTTTT. Protein sequence: CASSRPTGAGEKLFF. This chain links TRBV19 with TRBJ1-4; TRBD1 matches at 7 bases. With V trimmed by 4 bases and J by 8 bases, 10 bases remained unmatched. The CDR3 totals 15 residues. CDR1 and CDR2 from the germline V gene are LNHDA and SQIVND (reference sequence).

This chain links TRBV2 with TRBJ1-5, with 8 nucleotides matching TRBD1. The CDR3 covers 14 residues. Looked up from germline, CDR1 is SNHLY and CDR2 is FYNNEI. Trimming at V came to 4 bases and at J to 7 bases, leaving 6 bases not matched to a gene. The CDR3 region is CASSAQGAEQPQHF. The CDR3 coding sequence is TGTGCCAGCAGTGCCCAGGGGGCAGAACAGCCCCAGCATTTT. Combining the CDR3 with reference TRBV2 and TRBJ1-5 gives the whole variable domain EPEVTQTPSHQVTQMGQEVILRCVPISNHLYFYWYRQILGQKVEFLVSFYNNEISEKSEIFDDQFSVERPDGSNFTLKIRSTKLEDSAMYFCASSAQGAEQPQHFGDGTRLSIL.

The sample holds a few counts of this clone. This chain connects TRBV5-1 to TRBJ1-2, with TRBD1 matching 9 bases. The junction had 5 bases not matched to a gene; V was cut back by 1 base and J by 1 base. Germline V CDR1 and CDR2: SGHRS, YFSETQ. This CDR3 has 16 amino acids. CDR3 in amino acids: CASSLTGTGFNYGYTF. CDR3 sequence (DNA): TGCGCCAGCAGCTTGACCGGGACAGGGTTTAACTATGGCTACACCTTC.